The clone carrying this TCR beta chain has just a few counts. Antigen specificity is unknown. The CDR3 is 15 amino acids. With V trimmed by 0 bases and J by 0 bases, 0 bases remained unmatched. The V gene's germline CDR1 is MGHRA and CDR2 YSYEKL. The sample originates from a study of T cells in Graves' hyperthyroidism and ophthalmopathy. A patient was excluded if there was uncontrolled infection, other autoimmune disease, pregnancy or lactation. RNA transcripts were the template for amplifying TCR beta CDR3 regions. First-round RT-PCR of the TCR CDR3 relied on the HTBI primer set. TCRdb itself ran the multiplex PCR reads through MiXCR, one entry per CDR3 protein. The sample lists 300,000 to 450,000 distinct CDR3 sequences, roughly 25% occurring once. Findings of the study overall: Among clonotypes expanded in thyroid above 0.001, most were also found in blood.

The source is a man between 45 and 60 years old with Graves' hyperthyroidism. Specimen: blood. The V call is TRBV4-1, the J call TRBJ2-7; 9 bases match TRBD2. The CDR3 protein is CASSQERGGSYEQYF. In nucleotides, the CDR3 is TGCGCCAGCAGCCAAGAGCGGGGGGGCTCCTACGAGCAGTACTTC.